These 28 T cell receptor beta chains were all obtained from the same sample, sequenced in a study of somatic mutations in cytotoxic T cells in rheumatoid arthritis. The assay was immunoSEQ multiplex PCR, and TCRdb's table has in-frame clones only and misses some. The repertoire holds under 13,000 clones, with 79% as singletons. The sequenced material came from CD8+ T cells sorted from blood. The receptors here all came from an adult with rheumatoid arthritis.

This clone was observed a few times. The chain links TRBV19 to TRBJ1-1; 9 positions agree with TRBD1. Per germline, CDR1 LNHDA and CDR2 SQIVND (reference sequence). Trimming cost V 6 bases and J 4 bases; bases outside gene matches: 0. This CDR3 spans 12 amino acids. The DNA of the CDR3 is TGTGCCAGTAGGACAGGGGGCACTGAAGCTTTCTTT. Protein product: CASRTGGTEAFF.

The rearrangement joins TRBV30 to TRBJ1-2, with a tentative D call TRBD1 (5 bases). This CDR3 is 12 amino acids long. The V end lost 4 bases, the J end lost 4 bases, and 10 bases lay between the germline ends. The V gene's germline CDR1 is GTSNPN and CDR2 SVGIG (reference sequence). The CDR3 sequence is CAWIGTFYGYTF. The CDR3 DNA reads TGTGCCTGGATCGGGACCTTCTATGGCTACACCTTC.

The CDR3 DNA reads as TGCGCCAGCAGCCAAGATAATAGCGGGGGGGCCGGGAACAATGAGCAGTTCTTC. Encoded protein: CASSQDNSGGAGNNEQFF. This sequence joins TRBV4-1 and TRBJ2-1; TRBD2 matches at 11 bases. Trimming took 0 bases from V and 5 from J; bases not matched to a gene: 9. The CDR3 spans 18 residues. CDR1 is MGHRA and CDR2 is YSYEKL in the germline V gene.

This clone has a handful of counts. The gene calls are TRBV4-3 and TRBJ1-2; TRBD1 matches at 7 bases. CDR3 size: 15 residues. V shed 0 bases, J shed 5 bases, and the junction held 6 bases outside the gene matches. Per germline, CDR1 LGHNA and CDR2 YSLEER. The CDR3 sequence: CASSQDQGGAYGYTF. CDR3 coding DNA: TGCGCCAGCAGCCAAGATCAAGGGGGCGCATATGGCTACACCTTC.

This chain links TRBV30 with TRBJ2-1; D unclear. This CDR3 is built from 12 residues. Trimming stripped 1 base from V and 7 bases from J, with 8 bases between. In germline, CDR1 is GTSNPN, CDR2 SVGIG (reference sequence). The CDR3 here is CAWSEGSNEQFF. CDR3 DNA: TGTGCCTGGAGTGAGGGATCTAATGAGCAGTTCTTC.

This clone has more than one count but fewer than ten. The chain joins TRBV5-4 to TRBJ2-7; the D gene is possibly TRBD2 (5 bases). Germline values: CDR1 SGHNT, CDR2 YYREEE (reference sequence). The CDR3 runs 12 residues. Trimming removed 3 bases at V and 5 bases at J, with 9 bases between. The CDR3 nucleotides read TGTGCCAGCAGCTCGGGGATCAACGAGCAGTACTTC. This gives the protein CASSSGINEQYF.

The chain combines TRBV4-1 with TRBJ1-4; D is unclear. V lost 0 bases and J 4 bases, leaving 18 bases between the germline ends. Germline V gene sequence: CDR1 MGHRA, CDR2 YSYEKL. The CDR3 is made up of 18 amino acids. CDR3 coding DNA: TGCGCCAGCAGCCAAGATGAGCTGAAAAGCAGACTTAATGAAAAACTGTTTTTT. Translating gives CASSQDELKSRLNEKLFF.

V usage is TRBV29-1 and J usage is TRBJ2-1; the match to TRBD2 covers 9 bases. The CDR3 sequence is 13 residues long. V lost 8 bases to trimming and J lost 6 bases; unmatched junction nucleotides: 8. The germline gives CDR1 SQVTM, CDR2 ANQGSEA. CDR3 coding DNA: TGCAGCTCGGGACTAGCTTTGGCCAATGAGCAGTTCTTC. This encodes CSSGLALANEQFF.

V usage is TRBV7-6 and J usage is TRBJ2-5; tentative D call: TRBD2 (6 bases). Near its end, the DNA agrees better with TRBJ2-7, so the J call may be wrong. This CDR3 is 15 amino acids long. Germline assignment: CDR1 SGHVS and CDR2 FNYEAQ. The CDR3 reads CASSYSGGTLYEQYF. Written as DNA, the CDR3 is TGTGCCAGCAGCTATTCTGGCGGGACCCTCTACGAGCAGTACTTC.

The chain is built from TRBV7-6 and TRBJ2-7; 7 bases fit TRBD1. The ends lost 4 bases at V and 5 bases at J; junction bases unmatched: 11. The CDR3 runs to 15 residues. CDR1 and CDR2 (germline): SGHVS, FNYEAQ. The CDR3 protein is CASSSPDRVLDEQYF. The CDR3 DNA reads as TGTGCCAGCAGCTCGCCCGACAGGGTTCTCGACGAGCAGTACTTC.

This clone was counted a single time. The chain recombines TRBV7-9 with TRBJ1-1; no reliable D call. The CDR3 spans 12 residues. CDR1 and CDR2 from the germline V gene are SEHNR and FQNEAQ (reference sequence). V lost 3 bases and J 8 bases, leaving 10 bases between the germline ends. CDR3 sequence: CASSLTGWEAFF. In DNA form, the CDR3 reads TGTGCCAGCAGCTTGACGGGGTGGGAAGCTTTCTTT.

V gene TRBV5-6 combines with J gene TRBJ2-3; weak D call: TRBD1 (5 bases). Germline CDR1 and CDR2: SGHDT and YYEEEE. This CDR3 has 15 residues. Trimming shortened V by 0 bases and J by 2 bases, and 10 bases separated the two germline ends. The CDR3 reads CASSLGQKYTDTQYF. The CDR3 DNA is TGTGCCAGCAGCTTGGGACAGAAATACACAGATACGCAGTATTTT.

This clone was recorded once. The V and J genes are TRBV19 and TRBJ2-1; D is perhaps TRBD2 (6 bases). The germline V gene encodes CDR1 LNHDA and CDR2 SQIVND (reference sequence). With 1 base removed from V and 10 bases from J, the gap between germline ends came to 11 bases. The CDR3 is 13 residues long. Written as DNA, the CDR3 is TGTGCCAGTAGTATAGCTCTGACTAGGGAGCAGTTCTTC. This codes for CASSIALTREQFF.

The CDR3 spells CASSHTTGISDQPQHF. In DNA form, the CDR3 reads TGCGCCAGCAGCCACACGACAGGGATTTCCGATCAGCCCCAGCATTTT. The V call is TRBV4-3, the J call TRBJ1-5, with 7 nucleotides matching TRBD1. Looked up from germline, CDR1 is LGHNA and CDR2 is YSLEER. Trimming at V came to 3 bases and at J to 5 bases, leaving 10 bases not matched to a gene. The CDR3 sequence is 16 residues long.

The chain is built from TRBV10-1 and TRBJ2-5; TRBD2 agrees at 10 bases. Germline values: CDR1 WNHNN, CDR2 SYGVQD (reference sequence). The junction had 6 bases not matched to a gene; V was cut back by 0 bases and J by 5 bases. CDR3 length: 16 residues. CDR3 sequence: CASSESWLAGAETQYF. CDR3 coding DNA: TGCGCCAGCAGTGAGTCTTGGCTAGCGGGAGCCGAGACCCAGTACTTC.

The chain is built from TRBV27 and TRBJ2-7; 7 bases fit TRBD2. The J segment lost 3 bases and the V segment lost 5 bases, leaving 7 bases of the junction unmatched. There are 14 residues in the CDR3. Germline-derived CDR1 and CDR2 are MNHEY and SMNVEV (reference sequence). CDR3 nucleotides: TGTGCCAGCAGTGCCGGACTAGAAATCTACGAGCAGTACTTC. As protein: CASSAGLEIYEQYF.

The V and J genes are TRBV6-5 and TRBJ1-3; weak D call: TRBD1 (6 bases). Germline CDR1 reads MNHEY; CDR2 reads SVGAGI. The CDR3 loop spans 15 amino acids. Deletions cut 2 bases from V and 0 bases from J, with 8 bases between. The CDR3 reads CASSYGQSSGNTIYF. The CDR3 DNA sequence: TGTGCCAGCAGTTACGGACAGTCCTCTGGAAACACCATATATTTT.

This clone is a singleton in its sample. The V gene is TRBV7-9, the J gene TRBJ1-2, with D uncertain. From germline, CDR1 is SEHNR and CDR2 FQNEAQ (reference sequence). The CDR3 has 13 residues. V lost 5 bases and J lost 3, with 10 bases in between. The CDR3 nucleotides read TGTGCCAGCAGCCCGGACGAGTACTATGGCTACACCTTC. It codes for CASSPDEYYGYTF.

V and J are TRBV27 and TRBJ2-2; perhaps TRBD2 as D (6 bases). This CDR3 is 14 amino acids long. V lost 3 bases to trimming and J lost 8 bases, with 13 bases between them. Germline CDR1 reads MNHEY; CDR2 reads SMNVEV (reference sequence). CDR3 sequence: CASSFGGGRGELFF. DNA for the CDR3: TGTGCCAGCAGTTTCGGTGGGGGGAGGGGGGAGCTGTTTTTT.

This chain uses TRBV13 with TRBJ2-1, with D unresolved. Trimming removed 5 bases from V and 7 bases from J, with 15 bases in between. CDR3 size: 14 residues. In germline, CDR1 is PRHDT, CDR2 FYEKMQ (reference sequence). CDR3 loop: CASSPIWAENEQFF. Written as DNA, the CDR3 is TGTGCCAGCAGCCCGATTTGGGCCGAGAATGAGCAGTTCTTC. Together with reference TRBV13 and TRBJ2-1, the CDR3 gives the full variable domain: AAGVIQSPRHLIKEKRETATLKCYPIPRHDTVYWYQQGPGQDPQFLISFYEKMQSDKGSIPDRFSAQQFSDYHSELNMSSLELGDSALYFCASSPIWAENEQFFGPGTRLTVL.

This chain joins TRBV5-1 and TRBJ2-5, with D tentatively TRBD2 (6 bases). Deletions cut 1 base from V and 5 bases from J, with 21 bases between. Germline assignment: CDR1 SGHRS and CDR2 YFSETQ. CDR3 length equals 17 residues. DNA for the CDR3: TGCGCCAGCAGCTTGACGGAGGCAGGGAGGAGGAGGGAGACCCAGTACTTC. Encoded protein: CASSLTEAGRRRETQYF.

The chain employs TRBV13 and TRBJ2-7; tentatively, D is TRBD1 (5 bases). Germline V lookup: CDR1 PRHDT, CDR2 FYEKMQ (reference sequence). V lost 1 base and J lost 7, with 17 bases in between. This CDR3 spans 15 amino acids. The CDR3 sequence is CASSLASGRAREQYF. The DNA of the CDR3 is TGTGCCAGCAGCTTAGCCTCCGGCAGGGCAAGGGAGCAGTACTTC.

The V gene is TRBV5-4, the J gene TRBJ2-7, with 11 bases that match TRBD2. Trimming cost V 4 bases and J 0 bases; bases outside gene matches: 15. The CDR3 covers 19 residues. Germline CDR1 is SGHNT and CDR2 is YYREEE (reference sequence). CDR3 residues: CASSKEGGLAGGSSYEQYF. DNA for the CDR3: TGTGCCAGCAGCAAAGAGGGTGGGCTAGCGGGGGGAAGCTCCTACGAGCAGTACTTC.

The rearrangement joins TRBV5-5 to TRBJ2-7; D is possibly TRBD1 or TRBD2 (5 bases each). This CDR3 spans 14 amino acids. V was trimmed by 1 base and J by 6 bases, leaving 14 bases between them. Germline V lookup: CDR1 SGHKS, CDR2 YYEKEE (reference sequence). The CDR3 here is CASSLTGGSREQYF. CDR3 nucleotides: TGTGCCAGCAGCTTGACAGGAGGTTCTCGCGAGCAGTACTTC.

The CDR3 coding sequence is TGTGCCAGCAGCTTACGGACAGGGGCTTTGTACGAGCAGTACTTC. Its protein is CASSLRTGALYEQYF. This chain uses TRBV7-8 with TRBJ2-7, with TRBD1 matching 9 bases. The germline V gene has CDR1 SGHVS and CDR2 FQNEAQ. V shed 2 bases, J shed 4 bases, and the junction held 6 bases outside the gene matches. CDR3 size: 15 residues.

This chain links TRBV7-9 with TRBJ2-7; D is undetermined. V was pared by 5 bases and J by 0 bases, with 5 bases between. Germline CDR1 reads SEHNR; CDR2 reads FQNEAQ (reference sequence). CDR3 size: 12 residues. CDR3 in amino acids: CASSLRSYEQYF. The CDR3 DNA follows: TGTGCCAGCAGCCTTCGCTCCTACGAGCAGTACTTC.

The rearrangement uses TRBV6-5 and TRBJ2-4; D is possibly TRBD2 (5 bases). The CDR3 length is 14 residues. The germline gives CDR1 MNHEY, CDR2 SVGAGI. V lost 7 bases and J 8 bases, leaving 18 bases between the germline ends. This CDR3 reads CASKLLEADDIQYF. The CDR3 region has the DNA TGTGCCAGCAAACTACTAGAAGCGGACGACATTCAGTACTTC.

This clone was picked up a small number of times. The CDR3 here is CASSDPALGGYTF. CDR3 sequence (DNA): TGTGCCAGCAGTGATCCTGCACTAGGGGGCTACACCTTC. The V gene is TRBV25-1, the J gene TRBJ1-2, with D unclear. Germline lookup yields CDR1 MGHDK and CDR2 SYGVNS. The CDR3 totals 13 residues. The V end lost 3 bases, the J end lost 8 bases, and 13 bases lay between the germline ends.